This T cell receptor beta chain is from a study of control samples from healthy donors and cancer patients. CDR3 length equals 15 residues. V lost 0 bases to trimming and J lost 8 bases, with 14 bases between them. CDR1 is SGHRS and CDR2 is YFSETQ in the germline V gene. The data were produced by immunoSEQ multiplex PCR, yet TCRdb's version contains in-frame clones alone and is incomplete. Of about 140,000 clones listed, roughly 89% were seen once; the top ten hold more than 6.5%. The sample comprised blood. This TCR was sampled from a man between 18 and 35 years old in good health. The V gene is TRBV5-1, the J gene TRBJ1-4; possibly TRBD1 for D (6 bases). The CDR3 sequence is CASSLEAGDIEKLFF. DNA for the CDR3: TGCGCCAGCAGCTTGGAGGCAGGGGATATCGAAAAACTGTTTTTT.